A single sample is the source of the 14 T cell receptor beta chains below, sequenced in a study of T cells after yellow fever vaccination. TCRdb passed the 5' RACE reads through MiXCR, listing each CDR3 protein once. The sample carries about 300,000 distinct CDR3 sequences, less than 9.5% recorded once. This material consisted of CD4+ T cells sorted from PBMCs, taken 5 days after the yellow fever booster vaccination. The source of these receptors is a man younger than 35 who received the YFV17D yellow fever vaccine.

This clonotype was counted only a few times. The chain recombines TRBV5-6 with TRBJ1-4; D remains ambiguous. CDR3 size: 14 residues. Germline loops: CDR1 SGHDT, CDR2 YYEEEE. V lost 6 bases and J lost 7, with 16 bases in between. The CDR3: CASTFRGVGEKLFF. Here the CDR3 DNA reads TGTGCCAGCACCTTCCGGGGAGTAGGTGAAAAACTGTTTTTT.

There are many counts of this clonotype. This CDR3 reads CSARGLAGELFF. CDR3 nucleotides: TGCAGTGCTAGAGGCTTGGCCGGGGAGCTGTTTTTT. The chain uses TRBV20-1 and TRBJ2-2; D unresolved. The CDR3 covers 12 residues. V shed 1 base and J shed 6 bases, with 6 bases lying between them. Germline CDR1 reads DFQATT; CDR2 reads SNEGSKA (reference sequence).

The V gene is TRBV5-1, the J gene TRBJ2-1; D remains unclear. In germline, CDR1 is SGHRS, CDR2 YFSETQ. This CDR3 comprises 13 residues. Trimming pared 0 bases from V and 6 bases from J, leaving 7 bases between. The chain's CDR3 is CASSLGPGNEQFF. CDR3 nucleotide sequence: TGCGCCAGCAGCTTGGGACCAGGCAATGAGCAGTTCTTC.

This clonotype has more than one count but fewer than ten. This chain's CDR3 is CSADWGTTYGYTF. CDR3 nucleotides: TGCAGTGCTGACTGGGGGACAACCTATGGCTACACCTTC. The rearrangement links TRBV20-1 to TRBJ1-2; possible D gene TRBD1, 6 bases. The CDR3 extends over 13 amino acids. CDR1 DFQATT and CDR2 SNEGSKA come from the germline V gene (reference sequence). V lost 5 bases to trimming and J lost 4 bases, with 14 bases between them.

This clonotype has only a few counts. The rearrangement uses TRBV4-1 and TRBJ2-3; D is perhaps TRBD1 (6 bases). This CDR3 region has 16 residues. Germline V lookup: CDR1 MGHRA, CDR2 YSYEKL. Trimming shortened V by 0 bases and J by 4 bases, and 14 bases separated the two germline ends. The CDR3 spells CASSQDDQGLPDTQYF. The CDR3 nucleotides are TGCGCCAGCAGCCAAGATGATCAGGGGTTGCCAGATACGCAGTATTTT.

This chain connects TRBV4-2 to TRBJ2-3; 9 nucleotides line up with TRBD1. The CDR3 has 13 residues. With 8 bases clipped from V and 7 bases from J, the junction kept 7 bases outside the gene matches. In germline, CDR1 is LGHNA, CDR2 YNFKEQ. The CDR3 sequence is CASSNRGLNTQYF. The CDR3 DNA sequence: TGTGCCAGCTCGAACAGGGGGCTAAATACGCAGTATTTT.

This clonotype was seen a handful of times. The chain is built from TRBV25-1 and TRBJ2-7; D remains ambiguous. Germline V gene data show CDR1 as MGHDK and CDR2 as SYGVNS. The ends were cut back, 1 base at V and 1 base at J, with 14 bases in the middle. The CDR3 extends over 16 amino acids. CDR3 in DNA: TGTGCCAGCAGTGAATCCCCGGGTCGAACTTCCTACGAGCAGTACTTC. It is translated as CASSESPGRTSYEQYF.

The chain recombines TRBV6-6 with TRBJ1-5, with 9 positions matching TRBD1. CDR3 length: 17 residues. The V gene's germline CDR1 is MNHNY and CDR2 SVGAGI (reference sequence). With 6 bases clipped from V and 4 bases from J, the junction kept 13 bases outside the gene matches. This CDR3 reads CASRAPGQGFGNQPQHF. CDR3 in DNA: TGTGCCAGCAGAGCCCCGGGACAGGGCTTCGGGAATCAGCCCCAGCATTTT.

The chain recombines TRBV9 with TRBJ1-1; weak D call: TRBD1 (6 bases). The CDR3 is 15 residues long. Germline values: CDR1 SGDLS, CDR2 YYNGEE. Trimming took off 2 bases at V and 4 bases at J, with 15 bases between the two ends. CDR3 loop: CASSVRGGLGTEAFF. In nucleotides, the CDR3 is TGTGCCAGCAGCGTCCGAGGGGGGTTGGGCACTGAAGCTTTCTTT. The whole variable domain, remainder taken from reference TRBV9 and TRBJ1-1, is DSGVTQTPKHLITATGQRVTLRCSPRSGDLSVYWYQQSLDQGLQFLIQYYNGEERAKGNILERFSAQQFPDLHSELNLSSLELGDSALYFCASSVRGGLGTEAFFGQGTRLTVV.

There are a few counts of this clonotype. The V gene is TRBV5-1, the J gene TRBJ1-6; perhaps TRBD1 as D (6 bases). V lost 3 bases, J lost 7 bases, and 17 bases lay in between. The CDR3 consists of 16 residues. Germline V gene lookup returns CDR1 SGHRS and CDR2 YFSETQ. In DNA form, the CDR3 reads TGCGCCAGCAGCTCGGGGTTAGAGAGGGGGAATTCACCCCTCCACTTT. Its translation is CASSSGLERGNSPLHF. Combining the CDR3 with reference TRBV5-1 and TRBJ1-6 gives the whole variable domain KAGVTQTPRYLIKTRGQQVTLSCSPISGHRSVSWYQQTPGQGLQFLFEYFSETQRNKGNFPGRFSGRQFSNSRSEMNVSTLELGDSALYLCASSSGLERGNSPLHFGNGTRLTVT.

This clonotype appeared a few times. J is TRBJ2-2 and V is TRBV6-5; 7 nucleotides line up with TRBD1. The germline V gene encodes CDR1 MNHEY and CDR2 SVGAGI. The junction had 5 bases not matched to a gene; V was cut back by 4 bases and J by 6 bases. CDR3 length: 14 residues. The CDR3 DNA is TGTGCCAGCAGTTTGAGGCAGGGGGCCGGGGAGCTGTTTTTT. It translates to CASSLRQGAGELFF.

The chain combines TRBV7-8 with TRBJ1-4; no reliable D call. The CDR3 totals 14 residues. CDR1 is SGHVS, CDR2 FQNEAQ, per germline. The V and J ends lost 5 bases and 8 bases respectively, with 15 bases between them. CDR3 nucleotide sequence: TGTGCCAGCAGCCCTGGGATACTCGGCGAAAAACTGTTTTTT. Protein product: CASSPGILGEKLFF. Full variable domain (missing parts from reference TRBV7-8 and TRBJ1-4): GAGVSQSPRYKVAKRGQDVALRCDPISGHVSLFWYQQALGQGPEFLTYFQNEAQLDKSGLPSDRFFAERPEGSVSTLKIQRTQQEDSAVYLCASSPGILGEKLFFGSGTQLSVL.

The chain employs TRBV7-2 and TRBJ2-3; 8 bases map to TRBD2. The CDR3 loop spans 15 amino acids. Losses at the gene ends were 5 bases for V and 4 bases for J; bases not matched to a gene: 8. Germline CDR1 and CDR2: SGHTA and FQGNSA. CDR3 residues: CASSTPIAGSDTQYF. The DNA of the CDR3 is TGTGCCAGCAGCACCCCAATAGCGGGGTCAGATACGCAGTATTTT.

This clonotype showed up just a few times. V and J are TRBV12-3 or TRBV12-4 and TRBJ2-3; D call uncertain. V was clipped by 6 bases and J by 3 bases, with 13 bases between them. The CDR3 extends over 14 amino acids. In DNA, the CDR3 is TGTGCCAGCAGCTCTATGACTGGGACAGATACGCAGTATTTT. Translation gives CASSSMTGTDTQYF.